This TCR beta chain was obtained from a study of blood T cell repertoires in COVID-19. For the study at large: COVID-19 samples collected from the United States, Italy and Spain covered acute and convalescent phases. T cells, B-cell-depleted T cells, or PBMCs provided the cDNA or gDNA that served as material.

The authors' processing: Quantification of nucleated cells was approximated via reference gene primer amplification. Measured with immunoSEQ multiplex PCR; TCRdb has only the in-frame clones, and not every one. V and J calls and clone size are those listed in that table; D and trimming were worked out from the DNA. The table records over 140,000 clones, about three quarters of them present only once. The CDR3 is 16 residues long. The V and J ends lost 4 bases and 0 bases, in that order; junction bases with no gene match: 7. CDR1 and CDR2 (germline): SGHDT, YYEEEE. The TCR was taken from a woman of 80 years or more with active or convalescent COVID-19. Specimen: peripheral blood. The V and J genes are TRBV5-6 and TRBJ2-7; 10 nucleotides agree with TRBD2. Here the CDR3 DNA reads TGTGCCAGCAGCACTGAGCGGGGGGGCGGCTCCTACGAGCAGTACTTC. Protein sequence: CASSTERGGGSYEQYF.